This TCR beta chain was captured in a study of PD-1 blockade in mismatch repair-deficient tumors. In the study overall: Patients had eleven to twelve mismatch repair-deficient cancer types, all previously treated and progressing.

All patients were mismatch repair deficient, assessed by either PCR or immunohistochemistry. A few pembrolizumab responders had their TCRs sequenced. The data were produced by immunoSEQ multiplex PCR, yet TCRdb's version contains in-frame clones alone and is incomplete. Of some 120,000 clones listed, roughly 90% are singletons. Concerning this clone: Its antigen is not identified.

Regarding the study as a whole: Rapid post-treatment expansion, then contraction, generally preceding radiologic response, marked tumor-resident clones.

Trimming left V 6 bases short and J 10 bases short, with 13 bases between. Germline V CDR1 and CDR2: MDHEN, SYDVKM. This CDR3 is 12 amino acids long. The specimen was peripheral blood, collected 70 to 73 weeks after starting pembrolizumab. This sequence joins TRBV28 and TRBJ2-1, with D perhaps TRBD2 (5 bases). This sequence was found in an adult with mismatch repair-deficient cancer. For the CDR3, the DNA is TGTGCCAGCAGCCGTAGCGCCGGCGAGCAGTTCTTC. This codes for CASSRSAGEQFF.